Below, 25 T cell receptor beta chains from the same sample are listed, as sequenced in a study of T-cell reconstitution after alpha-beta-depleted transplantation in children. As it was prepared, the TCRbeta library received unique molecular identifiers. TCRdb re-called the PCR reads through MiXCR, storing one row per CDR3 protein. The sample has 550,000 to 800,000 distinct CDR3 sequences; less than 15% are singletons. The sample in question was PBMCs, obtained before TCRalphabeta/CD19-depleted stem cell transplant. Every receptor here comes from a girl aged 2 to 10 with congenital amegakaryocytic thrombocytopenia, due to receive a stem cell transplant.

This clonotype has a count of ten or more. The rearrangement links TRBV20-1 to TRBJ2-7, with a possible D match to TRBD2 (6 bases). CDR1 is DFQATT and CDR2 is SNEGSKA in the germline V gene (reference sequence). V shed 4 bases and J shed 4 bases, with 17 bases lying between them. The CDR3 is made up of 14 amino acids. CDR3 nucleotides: TGCAGTGCTATTTCAGGAGCGGGTGATTACGAGCAGTACTTC. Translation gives CSAISGAGDYEQYF.

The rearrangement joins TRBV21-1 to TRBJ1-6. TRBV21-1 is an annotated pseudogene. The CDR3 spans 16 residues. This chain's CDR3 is CASSKEVNSLNSPLHF. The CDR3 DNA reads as TGTGCCAGCAGCAAAGAGGTTAATAGCTTAAATTCACCCCTCCACTTT.

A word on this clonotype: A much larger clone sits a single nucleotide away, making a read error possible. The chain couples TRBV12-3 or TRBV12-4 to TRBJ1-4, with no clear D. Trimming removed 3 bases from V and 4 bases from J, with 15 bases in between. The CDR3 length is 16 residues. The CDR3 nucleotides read TGTGCCAGCAGTTTTCTCGGGCGGGCATATAATGAAAAACTGTTTTTT. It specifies CASSFLGRAYNEKLFF.

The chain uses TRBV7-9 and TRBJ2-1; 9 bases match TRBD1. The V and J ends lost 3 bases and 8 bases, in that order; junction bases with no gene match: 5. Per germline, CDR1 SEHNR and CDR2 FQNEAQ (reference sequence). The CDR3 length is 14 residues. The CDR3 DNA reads TGTGCCAGCAGCTTCGCGGGACAGGGATATGAGCAGTTCTTC. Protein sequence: CASSFAGQGYEQFF.

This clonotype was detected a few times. CDR3 in DNA: TGTGCCAGTAGTATAGCGGGACCTCTCCCGGCCCGCAATCAGCCCCAGCATTTT. This translates into CASSIAGPLPARNQPQHF. The chain employs TRBV19 and TRBJ1-5; TRBD1 might be the D (5 bases). The ends were cut back, 1 base at V and 2 bases at J, with 18 bases in the middle. The CDR3 is 18 residues long. Germline lookup yields CDR1 LNHDA and CDR2 SQIVND (reference sequence).

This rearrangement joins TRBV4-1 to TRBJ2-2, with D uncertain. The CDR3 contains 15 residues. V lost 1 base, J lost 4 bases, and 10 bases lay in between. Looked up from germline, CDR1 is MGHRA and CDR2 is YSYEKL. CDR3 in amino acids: CASSQVRSGTGELFF. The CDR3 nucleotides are TGCGCCAGCAGCCAAGTGCGTTCGGGCACCGGGGAGCTGTTTTTT.

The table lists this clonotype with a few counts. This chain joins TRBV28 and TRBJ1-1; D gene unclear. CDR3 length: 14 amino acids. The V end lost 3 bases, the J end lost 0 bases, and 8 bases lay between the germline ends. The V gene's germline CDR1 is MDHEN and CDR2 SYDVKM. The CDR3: CASSFERLNTEAFF. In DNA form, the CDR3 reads TGTGCCAGCAGTTTTGAGCGGTTGAACACTGAAGCTTTCTTT.

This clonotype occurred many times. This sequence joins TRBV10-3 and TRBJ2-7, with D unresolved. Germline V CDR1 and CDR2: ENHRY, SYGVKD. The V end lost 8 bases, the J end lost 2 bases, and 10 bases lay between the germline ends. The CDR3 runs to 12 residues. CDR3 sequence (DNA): TGTGCCATCCAGGATTCAACCTACGAGCAGTACTTC. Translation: CAIQDSTYEQYF.

The CDR3 here is CSVGGAVRISNTEAFF. The CDR3 DNA sequence: TGCAGCGTTGGAGGGGCAGTACGAATATCAAACACTGAAGCTTTCTTT. The chain uses TRBV29-1 and TRBJ1-1, with a tentative D call TRBD1 (5 bases). CDR1 SQVTM and CDR2 ANQGSEA come from the germline V gene. The CDR3 is 16 amino acids. Trimming took off 4 bases at V and 2 bases at J, with 20 bases between the two ends.

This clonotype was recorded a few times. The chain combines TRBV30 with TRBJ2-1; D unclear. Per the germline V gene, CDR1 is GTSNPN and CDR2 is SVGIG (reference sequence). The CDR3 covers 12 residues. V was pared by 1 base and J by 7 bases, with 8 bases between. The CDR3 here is CAWSGLKNEQFF. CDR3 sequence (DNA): TGTGCCTGGAGTGGTTTAAAAAATGAGCAGTTCTTC.

The CDR3 loop reads CAISETGLAGINEQFF. CDR3 coding DNA: TGTGCCATCAGTGAGACCGGACTAGCCGGGATCAATGAGCAGTTCTTC. This chain uses TRBV10-3 with TRBJ2-1, with 8 bases aligning to TRBD2. The V gene's germline CDR1 is ENHRY and CDR2 SYGVKD. Trimming at V came to 2 bases and at J to 6 bases, leaving 9 bases not matched to a gene. The CDR3 is 16 residues long.

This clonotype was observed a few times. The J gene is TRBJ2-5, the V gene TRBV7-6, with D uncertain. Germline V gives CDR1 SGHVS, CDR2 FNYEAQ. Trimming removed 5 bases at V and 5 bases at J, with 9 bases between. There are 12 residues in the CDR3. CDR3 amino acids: CASSHSMETQYF. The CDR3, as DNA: TGTGCCAGCAGCCATAGCATGGAGACCCAGTACTTC. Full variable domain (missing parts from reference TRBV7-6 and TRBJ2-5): GAGVSQSPRYKVTKRGQDVALRCDPISGHVSLYWYRQALGQGPEFLTYFNYEAQQDKSGLPNDRFSAERPEGSISTLTIQRTEQRDSAMYRCASSHSMETQYFGPGTRLLVL.

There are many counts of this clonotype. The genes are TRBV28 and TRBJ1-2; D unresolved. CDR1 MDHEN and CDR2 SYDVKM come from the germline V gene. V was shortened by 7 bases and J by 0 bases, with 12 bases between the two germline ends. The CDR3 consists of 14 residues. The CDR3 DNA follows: TGTGCCAGCAATGTAAGGGCTCCTAACTATGGCTACACCTTC. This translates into CASNVRAPNYGYTF.

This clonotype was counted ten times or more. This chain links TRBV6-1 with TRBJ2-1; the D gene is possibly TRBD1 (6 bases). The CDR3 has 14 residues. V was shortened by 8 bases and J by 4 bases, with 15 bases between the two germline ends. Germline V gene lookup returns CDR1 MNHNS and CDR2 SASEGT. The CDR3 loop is CASHPTGSYNEQFF. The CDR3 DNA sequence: TGTGCCAGCCACCCGACAGGCTCATACAATGAGCAGTTCTTC.

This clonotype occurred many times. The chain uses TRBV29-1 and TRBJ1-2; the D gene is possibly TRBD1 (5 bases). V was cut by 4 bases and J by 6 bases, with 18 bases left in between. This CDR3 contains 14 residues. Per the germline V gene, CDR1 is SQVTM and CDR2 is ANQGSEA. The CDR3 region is CSVGLMTDQHGYTF. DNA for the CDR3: TGCAGCGTTGGCCTAATGACAGATCAGCATGGCTACACCTTC. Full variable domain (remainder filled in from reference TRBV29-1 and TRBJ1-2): SAVISQKPSRDICQRGTSLTIQCQVDSQVTMMFWYRQQPGQSLTLIATANQGSEATYESGFVIDKFPISRPNLTFSTLTVSNMSPEDSSIYLCSVGLMTDQHGYTFGSGTRLTVV.

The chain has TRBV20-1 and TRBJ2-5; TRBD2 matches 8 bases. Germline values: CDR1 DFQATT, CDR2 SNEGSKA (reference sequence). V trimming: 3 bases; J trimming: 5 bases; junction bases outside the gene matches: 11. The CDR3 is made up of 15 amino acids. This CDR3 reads CSASGGGTTGETQYF. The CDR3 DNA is TGCAGTGCTAGTGGCGGGGGGACAACGGGGGAGACCCAGTACTTC.

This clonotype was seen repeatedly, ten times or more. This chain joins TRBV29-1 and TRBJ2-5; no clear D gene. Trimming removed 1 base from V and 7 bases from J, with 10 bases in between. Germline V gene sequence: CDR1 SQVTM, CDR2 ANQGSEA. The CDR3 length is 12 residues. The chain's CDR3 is CSVEGQDRTQYF. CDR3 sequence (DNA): TGCAGCGTTGAAGGACAAGATCGGACCCAGTACTTC.

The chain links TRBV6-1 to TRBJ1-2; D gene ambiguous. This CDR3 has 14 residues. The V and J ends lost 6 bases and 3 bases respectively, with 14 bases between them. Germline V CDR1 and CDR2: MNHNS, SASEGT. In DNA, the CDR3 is TGTGCCAGCAGCCCGCGAGGGCTCTACTATGGCTACACCTTC. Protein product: CASSPRGLYYGYTF.

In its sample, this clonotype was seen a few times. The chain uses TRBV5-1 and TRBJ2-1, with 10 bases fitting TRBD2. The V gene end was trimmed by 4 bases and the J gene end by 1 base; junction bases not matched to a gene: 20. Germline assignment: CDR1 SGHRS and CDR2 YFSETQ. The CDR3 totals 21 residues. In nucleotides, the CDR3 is TGCGCCAGCAGCCGGGTATGGTGGGGTAGCGGGAGGACTCGATCCTACAATGAGCAGTTCTTC. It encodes CASSRVWWGSGRTRSYNEQFF.

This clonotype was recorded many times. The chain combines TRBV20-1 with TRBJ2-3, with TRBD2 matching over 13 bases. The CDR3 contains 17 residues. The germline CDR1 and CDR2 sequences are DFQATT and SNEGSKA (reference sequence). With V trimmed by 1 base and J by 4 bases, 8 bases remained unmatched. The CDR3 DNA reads TGCAGTGCTAGAGGACTAGCGGGAGGAAGCAGGTCAGATACGCAGTATTTT. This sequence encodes CSARGLAGGSRSDTQYF.

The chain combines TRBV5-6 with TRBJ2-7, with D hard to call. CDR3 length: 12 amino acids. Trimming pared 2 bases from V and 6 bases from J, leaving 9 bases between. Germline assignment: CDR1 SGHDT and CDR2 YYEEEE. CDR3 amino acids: CASSFQEFEQYF. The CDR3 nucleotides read TGTGCCAGCAGCTTCCAGGAATTCGAGCAGTACTTC.

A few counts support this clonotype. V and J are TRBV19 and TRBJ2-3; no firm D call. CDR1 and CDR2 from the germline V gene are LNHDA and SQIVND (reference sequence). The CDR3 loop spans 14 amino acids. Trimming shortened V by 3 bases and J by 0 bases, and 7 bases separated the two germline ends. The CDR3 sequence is CASSIASSTDTQYF. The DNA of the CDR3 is TGTGCCAGTAGTATCGCGAGCAGCACAGATACGCAGTATTTT.

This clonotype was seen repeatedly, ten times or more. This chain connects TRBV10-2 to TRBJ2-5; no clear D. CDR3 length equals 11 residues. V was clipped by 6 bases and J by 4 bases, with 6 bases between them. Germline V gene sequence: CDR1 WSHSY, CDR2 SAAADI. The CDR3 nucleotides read TGCGCCAGCAGCGGACCAGAGACCCAGTACTTC. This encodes CASSGPETQYF.

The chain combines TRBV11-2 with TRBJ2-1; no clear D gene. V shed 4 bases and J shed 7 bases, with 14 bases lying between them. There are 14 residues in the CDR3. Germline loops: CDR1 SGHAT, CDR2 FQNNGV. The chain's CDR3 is CASSYSRPGNEQFF. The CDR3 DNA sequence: TGTGCCAGCAGCTATTCGCGGCCGGGTAATGAGCAGTTCTTC.

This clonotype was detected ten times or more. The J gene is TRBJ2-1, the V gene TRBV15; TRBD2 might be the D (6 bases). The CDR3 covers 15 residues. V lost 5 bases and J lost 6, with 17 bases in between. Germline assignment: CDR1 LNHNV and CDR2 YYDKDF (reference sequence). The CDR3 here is CATSVPRELGNEQFF. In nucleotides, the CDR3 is TGTGCCACCAGCGTCCCCCGGGAGCTAGGCAATGAGCAGTTCTTC. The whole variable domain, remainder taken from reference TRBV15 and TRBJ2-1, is DAMVIQNPRYQVTQFGKPVTLSCSQTLNHNVMYWYQQKSSQAPKLLFHYYDKDFNNEADTPDNFQSRRPNTSFCFLDIRSPGLGDTAMYLCATSVPRELGNEQFFGPGTRLTVL.